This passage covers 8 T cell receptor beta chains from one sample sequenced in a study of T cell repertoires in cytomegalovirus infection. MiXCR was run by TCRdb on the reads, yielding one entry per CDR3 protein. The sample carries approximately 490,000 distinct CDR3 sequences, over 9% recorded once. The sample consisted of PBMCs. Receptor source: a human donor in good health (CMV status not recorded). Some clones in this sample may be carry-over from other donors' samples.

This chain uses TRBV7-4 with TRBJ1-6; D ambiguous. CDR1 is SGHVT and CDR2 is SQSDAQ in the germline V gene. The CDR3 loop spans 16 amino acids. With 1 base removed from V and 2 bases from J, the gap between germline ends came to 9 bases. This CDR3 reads CASSLDKNAYNSPLHF. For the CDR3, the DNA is TGTGCCAGCAGCTTAGATAAGAATGCCTATAATTCACCCCTCCACTTT.

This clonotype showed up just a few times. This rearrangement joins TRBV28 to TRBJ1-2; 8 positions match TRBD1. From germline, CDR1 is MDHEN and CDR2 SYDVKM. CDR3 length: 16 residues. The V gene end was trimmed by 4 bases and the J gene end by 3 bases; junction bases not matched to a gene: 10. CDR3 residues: CASSSNVAGGYYGYTF. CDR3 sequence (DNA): TGTGCCAGCAGTTCTAATGTGGCAGGGGGCTACTATGGCTACACCTTC.

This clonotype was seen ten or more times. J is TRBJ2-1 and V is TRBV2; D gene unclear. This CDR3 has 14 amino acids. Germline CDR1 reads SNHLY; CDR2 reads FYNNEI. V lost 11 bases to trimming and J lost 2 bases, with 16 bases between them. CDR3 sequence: CASGRLGAYNEQFF. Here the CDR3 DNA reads TGTGCCTCCGGCCGACTTGGGGCCTACAATGAGCAGTTCTTC. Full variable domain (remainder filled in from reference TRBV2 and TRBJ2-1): EPEVTQTPSHQVTQMGQEVILRCVPISNHLYFYWYRQILGQKVEFLVSFYNNEISEKSEIFDDQFSVERPDGSNFTLKIRSTKLEDSAMYFCASGRLGAYNEQFFGPGTRLTVL.

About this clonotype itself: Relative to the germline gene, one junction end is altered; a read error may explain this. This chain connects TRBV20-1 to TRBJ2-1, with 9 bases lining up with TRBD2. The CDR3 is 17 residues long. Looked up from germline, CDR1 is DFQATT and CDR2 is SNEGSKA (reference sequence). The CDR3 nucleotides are TGCAGTGGTAGAGATCCTCTATTGCGGGGGGGAGTTGGTGAGCAGTTCTTC. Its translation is CSGRDPLLRGGVGEQFF.

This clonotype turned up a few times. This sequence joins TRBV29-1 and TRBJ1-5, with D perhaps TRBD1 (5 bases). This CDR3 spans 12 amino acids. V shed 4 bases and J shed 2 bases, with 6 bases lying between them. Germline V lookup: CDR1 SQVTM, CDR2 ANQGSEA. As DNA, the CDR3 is TGCAGCGTTGGGGGCCGCAATCAGCCCCAGCATTTT. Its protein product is CSVGGRNQPQHF.

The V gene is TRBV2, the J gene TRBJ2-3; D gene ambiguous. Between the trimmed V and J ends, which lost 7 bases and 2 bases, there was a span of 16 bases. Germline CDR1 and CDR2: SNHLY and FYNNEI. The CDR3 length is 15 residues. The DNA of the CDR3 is TGTGCCAGCACTCTCGATGGATCGTACACAGATACGCAGTATTTT. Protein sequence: CASTLDGSYTDTQYF. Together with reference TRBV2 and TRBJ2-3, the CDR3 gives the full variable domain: EPEVTQTPSHQVTQMGQEVILRCVPISNHLYFYWYRQILGQKVEFLVSFYNNEISEKSEIFDDQFSVERPDGSNFTLKIRSTKLEDSAMYFCASTLDGSYTDTQYFGPGTRLTVL.

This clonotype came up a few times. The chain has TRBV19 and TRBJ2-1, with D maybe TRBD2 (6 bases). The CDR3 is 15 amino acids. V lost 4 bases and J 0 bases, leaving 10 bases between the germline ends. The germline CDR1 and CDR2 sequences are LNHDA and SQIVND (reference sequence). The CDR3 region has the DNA TGTGCCAGTAGTAAGATGCGGGGCTCCTACAATGAGCAGTTCTTC. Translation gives CASSKMRGSYNEQFF.

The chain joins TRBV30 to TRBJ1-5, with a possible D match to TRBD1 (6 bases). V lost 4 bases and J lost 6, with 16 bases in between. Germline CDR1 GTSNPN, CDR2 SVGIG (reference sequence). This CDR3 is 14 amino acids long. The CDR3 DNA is TGTGCCTGGACATCCGGGGGGCCGGGTCAGCCCCAGCATTTT. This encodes CAWTSGGPGQPQHF.